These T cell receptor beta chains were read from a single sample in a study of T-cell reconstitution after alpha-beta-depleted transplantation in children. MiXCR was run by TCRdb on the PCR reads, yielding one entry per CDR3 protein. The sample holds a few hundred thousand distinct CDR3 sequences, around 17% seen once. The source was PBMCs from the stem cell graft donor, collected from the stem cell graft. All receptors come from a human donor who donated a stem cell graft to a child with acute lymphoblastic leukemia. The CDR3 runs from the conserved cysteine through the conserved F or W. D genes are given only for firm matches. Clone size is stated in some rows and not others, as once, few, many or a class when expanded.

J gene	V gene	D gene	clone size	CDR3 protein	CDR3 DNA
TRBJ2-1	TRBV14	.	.	CASSQDNWSSYNEQFF	TGTGCCAGCAGCCAAGATAACTGGAGCTCCTACAATGAGCAGTTCTTC
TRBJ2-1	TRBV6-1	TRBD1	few	CASSQIYGQGGNEQFF	TGTGCCAGCAGTCAAATCTACGGACAGGGCGGAAATGAGCAGTTCTTC
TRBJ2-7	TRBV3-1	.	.	CASSPGTRGGNDYEQYF	TGTGCCAGCAGCCCTGGCACAAGGGGGGGAAATGACTACGAGCAGTACTTC
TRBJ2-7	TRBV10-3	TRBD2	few	CAISGASGSDKQYF	TGTGCCATCAGTGGGGCCAGCGGGAGTGATAAGCAGTACTTC
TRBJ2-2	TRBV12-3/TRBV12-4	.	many	CASRFGTSNTGELFF	TGTGCCAGCAGATTCGGGACTTCGAACACCGGGGAGCTGTTTTTT
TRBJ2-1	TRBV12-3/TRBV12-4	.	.	CASSLIPPDEQFF	TGTGCCAGCAGTTTAATCCCTCCAGATGAGCAGTTCTTC
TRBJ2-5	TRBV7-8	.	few	CASLGIGGTQYF	TGTGCCAGTCTCGGGATCGGGGGAACCCAGTACTTC
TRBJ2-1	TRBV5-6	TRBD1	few	CASSQQGPPEQFF	TGTGCCAGCAGTCAACAGGGGCCCCCTGAGCAGTTCTTC
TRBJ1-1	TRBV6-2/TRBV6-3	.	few	CASSYGVSTEAFF	TGTGCCAGCAGTTACGGTGTTAGCACTGAAGCTTTCTTT
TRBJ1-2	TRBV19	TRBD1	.	CASSIEGTGNYGYTF	TGTGCCAGTAGTATAGAAGGGACAGGGAACTATGGCTACACCTTC
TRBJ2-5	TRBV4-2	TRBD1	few	CASSHPGTGQETQYF	TGTGCCAGCAGCCATCCCGGGACAGGTCAAGAGACCCAGTACTTC
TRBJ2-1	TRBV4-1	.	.	CASSPQRNYNEQFF	TGCGCCAGCAGCCCCCAGCGCAACTACAATGAGCAGTTCTTC
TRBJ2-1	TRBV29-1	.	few	CSVEDFGGGKRDGEQFF	TGCAGCGTTGAAGATTTCGGGGGCGGGAAAAGGGATGGTGAGCAGTTCTTC
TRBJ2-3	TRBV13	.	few	CASSSDFPRSTDTQYF	TGTGCCAGCAGCTCGGACTTCCCTCGTTCCACAGATACGCAGTATTTT
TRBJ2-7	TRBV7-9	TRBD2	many	CASSQLAGNEYEQYF	TGTGCCAGCAGCCAACTAGCGGGTAACGAGTACGAGCAGTACTTC
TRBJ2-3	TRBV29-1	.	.	CSVVGGSTDTQYF	TGCAGCGTTGTCGGCGGATCCACAGATACGCAGTATTTT
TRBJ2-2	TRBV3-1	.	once	CASSQEWAFNTGELFF	TGTGCCAGCAGCCAAGAGTGGGCTTTTAACACCGGGGAGCTGTTTTTT
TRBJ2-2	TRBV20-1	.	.	CSAPRRVGRNTGELFF	TGCAGTGCCCCCCGGAGGGTAGGCAGAAACACCGGGGAGCTGTTTTTT
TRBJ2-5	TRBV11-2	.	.	CASRPRGSVRWETQYF	TGTGCCAGCAGACCCCGCGGTAGCGTTCGATGGGAGACCCAGTACTTC
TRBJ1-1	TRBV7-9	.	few	CASSNSGGASEAFF	TGTGCCAGCAGCAACAGTGGGGGGGCTTCTGAAGCTTTCTTT
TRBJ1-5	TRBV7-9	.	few	CASSGPGEQPQHF	TGTGCCAGCAGCGGTCCCGGGGAACAGCCCCAGCATTTT
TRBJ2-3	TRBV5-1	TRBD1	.	CASSPRGGRDRGPDTQYF	TGCGCCAGCAGCCCGAGGGGCGGCCGGGACAGGGGTCCAGATACGCAGTATTTT
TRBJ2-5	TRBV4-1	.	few	CASSQGRQGSQETQYF	TGCGCCAGCAGCCAAGGGAGGCAGGGATCCCAAGAGACCCAGTACTTC
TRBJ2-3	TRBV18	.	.	CASSPARQSVDTQYF	TGTGCCAGCTCACCCGCCCGACAGAGCGTAGATACGCAGTATTTT
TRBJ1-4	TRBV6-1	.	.	CASSESGGTNEKLFF	TGTGCCAGCAGTGAAAGCGGGGGGACTAATGAAAAACTGTTTTTT